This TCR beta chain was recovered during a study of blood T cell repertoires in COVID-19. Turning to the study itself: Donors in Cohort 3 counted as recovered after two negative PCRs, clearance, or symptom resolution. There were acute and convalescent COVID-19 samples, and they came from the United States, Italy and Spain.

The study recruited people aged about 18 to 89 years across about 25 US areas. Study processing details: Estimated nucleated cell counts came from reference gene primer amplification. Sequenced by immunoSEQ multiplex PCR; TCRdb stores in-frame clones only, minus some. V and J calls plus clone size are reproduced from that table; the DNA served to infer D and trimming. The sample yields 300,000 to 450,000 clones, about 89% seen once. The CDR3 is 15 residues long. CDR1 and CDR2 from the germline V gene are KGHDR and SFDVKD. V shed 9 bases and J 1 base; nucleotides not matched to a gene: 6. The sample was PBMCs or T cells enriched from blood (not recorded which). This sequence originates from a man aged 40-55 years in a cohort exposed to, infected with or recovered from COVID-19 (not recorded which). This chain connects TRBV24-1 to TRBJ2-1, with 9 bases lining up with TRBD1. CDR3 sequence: CATGATGGSYNEQFF. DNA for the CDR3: TGTGCCACCGGAGCGACAGGGGGGTCCTACAATGAGCAGTTCTTC.